The 5 T cell receptor beta chains listed next were all sequenced from one sample in a study of shared T cell receptors in the human thymus. The method was immunoSEQ multiplex PCR; TCRdb's version includes in-frame clones alone and lacks a portion of them. The sample yields hundreds of thousands of clones, 85% to 90% seen once. This sample was shared with a second study, whose subject was human thymus T cells.

The specimen was thymocytes. These receptors were collected from a boy under three years old with a congenital heart defect.

This chain uses TRBV27 with TRBJ1-2, with 7 nucleotides matching TRBD1. The germline gives CDR1 MNHEY, CDR2 SMNVEV (reference sequence). The CDR3 totals 12 residues. Unmatched junction bases numbered 7, after V lost 8 bases and J lost 7 bases. CDR3 in amino acids: CASYQGQCGYTF. Here the CDR3 DNA reads TGTGCCAGCTATCAGGGACAGTGTGGCTACACCTTC.

The chain combines TRBV7-2 with TRBJ1-1; the D gene is possibly TRBD1 (5 bases). This CDR3 has 18 amino acids. The V end was cut by 1 base, the J end by 2 bases, with 20 bases between. Germline CDR1 and CDR2: SGHTA and FQGNSA. The CDR3 DNA reads as TGTGCCAGCAGCTTAGGGGGGGTGGAGGGATCTCCTAACACTGAAGCTTTCTTT. Protein sequence: CASSLGGVEGSPNTEAFF.

The chain links TRBV6-1 to TRBJ2-7; the D gene is possibly TRBD1 (6 bases). The CDR3 covers 19 residues. Per germline, CDR1 MNHNS and CDR2 SASEGT. The V gene lost 3 bases and the J gene lost 2 bases, with 26 bases spanning the gap. The CDR3 region is CASSENRAPGPPCTYEQYF. The CDR3 nucleotides read TGTGCCAGCAGTGAGAACAGGGCCCCGGGCCCCCCTTGTACCTACGAGCAGTACTTC.

This rearrangement joins TRBV15 to TRBJ1-1, with a tentative D call TRBD1 (6 bases). Germline CDR1 reads LNHNV; CDR2 reads YYDKDF (reference sequence). V was trimmed by 1 base and J by 0 bases, leaving 18 bases between them. CDR3 size: 18 residues. This CDR3 is CATSRARQTEGVNTEAFF. The CDR3 DNA reads TGTGCCACCAGCAGAGCCAGACAAACAGAGGGGGTGAACACTGAAGCTTTCTTT.

The chain uses TRBV29-1 and TRBJ2-3; 11 bases are shared with TRBD2. Per germline, CDR1 SQVTM and CDR2 ANQGSEA. V lost 6 bases to trimming and J lost 2 bases; unmatched junction nucleotides: 13. This CDR3 comprises 17 residues. The CDR3 region has the DNA TGCAGCGTCGGGGGTAGCGGGAGGGCCCTCGCCACAGATACGCAGTATTTT. Protein product: CSVGGSGRALATDTQYF.